The 14 T cell receptor beta chains below were found in one sample sequenced in a study of cytomegalovirus exposure and HLA in healthy donors. PCR involved 60 Vbeta and 13 Jbeta primers. Sequencing used immunoSEQ multiplex PCR; TCRdb keeps in-frame clones, though not all of them. Of fewer than 200,000 clones in the sample, 70% to 80% were seen once. The sample was PBMCs. These TCRs come from a female donor in good health and CMV-seronegative.

J is TRBJ1-4 and V is TRBV7-2, with unresolved D. Germline CDR1 and CDR2: SGHTA and FQGNSA. This CDR3 comprises 14 residues. Trimming left V 5 bases short and J 4 bases short, with 11 bases between. CDR3 amino acids: CASSPSVVNEKLFF. The CDR3 DNA is TGTGCCAGCAGCCCCTCGGTTGTTAATGAAAAACTGTTTTTT.

This chain joins TRBV5-1 and TRBJ1-2, with D hard to call. V dropped 2 bases and J dropped 7 bases, with 18 bases sitting between them. Per germline, CDR1 SGHRS and CDR2 YFSETQ. The CDR3 totals 15 residues. The CDR3 nucleotides are TGCGCCAGCAGCTTAGGCCCCGGGTCACCGAGTGGCTACACCTTC. Translating it yields CASSLGPGSPSGYTF.

This clone was counted a single time. The CDR3: CASSIFGGGPSYEQYF. The CDR3 DNA sequence: TGTGCCAGTAGTATTTTTGGCGGGGGACCCTCCTACGAGCAGTACTTC. This sequence joins TRBV19 and TRBJ2-7; 7 bases are shared with TRBD2. The germline V gene encodes CDR1 LNHDA and CDR2 SQIVND (reference sequence). J lost 0 bases, V lost 3 bases, and 8 bases had no gene match. The CDR3 is 16 residues long.

The rearrangement uses TRBV6-5 and TRBJ2-5; 10 positions agree with TRBD1. TRBJ2-7 matches the DNA end more closely, so the J call is doubtful. The CDR3 length is 14 residues. Germline values: CDR1 MNHEY, CDR2 SVGAGI. The CDR3 DNA is TGTGCCAGCAGTTACGACAGGGGGCTCTACGAGCAGTACTTC. It is translated as CASSYDRGLYEQYF.

The chain couples TRBV11-3 to TRBJ2-5, with D possibly matching TRBD1 (6 bases). Trimming pared 3 bases from V and 1 base from J, leaving 9 bases between. The CDR3 sequence is 14 residues long. Germline V gene lookup returns CDR1 SGHNT and CDR2 YENEEA. In DNA, the CDR3 is TGTGCCAGCAGCTTTCGGACAGTCCAAGAGACCCAGTACTTC. The encoded protein is CASSFRTVQETQYF. Full variable domain (missing parts from reference TRBV11-3 and TRBJ2-5): EAGVVQSPRYKIIEKKQPVAFWCNPISGHNTLYWYLQNLGQGPELLIRYENEEAVDDSQLPKDRFSAERLKGVDSTLKIQPAELGDSAVYLCASSFRTVQETQYFGPGTRLLVL.

This clone was seen only a few times. The V gene is TRBV7-9, the J gene TRBJ2-1; weak D call: TRBD2 (5 bases). Germline V gene sequence: CDR1 SEHNR, CDR2 FQNEAQ (reference sequence). There are 15 residues in the CDR3. V lost 5 bases to trimming and J lost 7 bases, with 18 bases between them. CDR3 sequence (DNA): TGTGCCAGCAGCCGAGGGCGGGCCCTTAGGAATGAGCAGTTCTTC. Protein product: CASSRGRALRNEQFF.

The rearrangement uses TRBV7-6 and TRBJ2-1; 8 bases are shared with TRBD2. Germline loops: CDR1 SGHVS, CDR2 FNYEAQ. CDR3 length: 13 residues. J gave up 7 bases and V 5 bases, and 4 bases lay outside the gene matches. CDR3 sequence: CASSPAGVNEQFF. CDR3 nucleotides: TGTGCCAGCAGCCCAGCGGGGGTAAATGAGCAGTTCTTC.

The chain carries TRBV7-3 and TRBJ2-5, with a weak D call TRBD2 (5 bases). Trimming took 4 bases from V and 6 from J, leaving 12 bases between them. CDR3 length: 13 amino acids. The germline CDR1 and CDR2 sequences are SGHTA and FQGTGA. The CDR3 loop is CASSSNTGKTQYF. The CDR3 region has the DNA TGTGCCAGCAGCTCCAATACGGGAAAGACCCAGTACTTC.

This clone was detected a few times. The rearrangement joins TRBV19 to TRBJ2-3; 8 nucleotides align to TRBD2. The CDR3 contains 16 residues. Trimming took 3 bases from V and 0 from J; bases not matched to a gene: 5. Per the germline V gene, CDR1 is LNHDA and CDR2 is SQIVND (reference sequence). DNA of the CDR3: TGTGCCAGTAGTATGATGGCTAGCGGGAGCACAGATACGCAGTATTTT. Translation: CASSMMASGSTDTQYF. The full variable domain, rest sourced from reference TRBV19 and TRBJ2-3, is DGGITQSPKYLFRKEGQNVTLSCEQNLNHDAMYWYRQDPGQGLRLIYYSQIVNDFQKGDIAEGYSVSREKKESFPLTVTSAQKNPTAFYLCASSMMASGSTDTQYFGPGTRLTVL.

This chain uses TRBV2 with TRBJ2-4; a weak D match, TRBD2 (6 bases). The CDR3 totals 15 residues. The V end was cut by 2 bases, the J end by 7 bases, with 15 bases between. Germline V gene sequence: CDR1 SNHLY, CDR2 FYNNEI. The CDR3 region is CASSELGLGMNIQYF. The CDR3, as DNA: TGTGCCAGCAGTGAATTGGGACTGGGTATGAACATTCAGTACTTC.

This clone was detected only a few times. V is TRBV6-5 and J is TRBJ2-3; maybe TRBD2 (5 bases). Germline V lookup: CDR1 MNHEY, CDR2 SVGAGI. The V end lost 8 bases, the J end lost 0 bases, and 12 bases lay between the germline ends. The CDR3 runs 14 residues. The CDR3 loop is CASQRSTSTDTQYF. The DNA for the CDR3 is TGTGCCAGCCAGCGGTCGACTAGCACAGATACGCAGTATTTT.

This chain uses TRBV27 with TRBJ1-1, with TRBD1 as a possible D gene (5 bases). Deletions cut 2 bases from V and 6 bases from J, with 13 bases between. This CDR3 is built from 14 residues. Germline V CDR1 and CDR2: MNHEY, SMNVEV (reference sequence). CDR3: CASSLIAGVAEAFF. The CDR3 DNA reads TGTGCCAGCAGTTTAATTGCGGGGGTCGCTGAAGCTTTCTTT.

The chain recombines TRBV7-2 with TRBJ2-7; D call uncertain. This CDR3 contains 12 residues. Trimming stripped 5 bases from V and 2 bases from J, with 7 bases between. Germline lookup yields CDR1 SGHTA and CDR2 FQGNSA. For the CDR3, the DNA is TGTGCCAGCAGCCGTTTCCCCTACGAGCAGTACTTC. Residues: CASSRFPYEQYF.

V gene TRBV7-8 combines with J gene TRBJ1-2, with a weak D call TRBD1 (5 bases). The CDR3 contains 13 residues. V dropped 5 bases and J dropped 8 bases, with 15 bases sitting between them. CDR1 and CDR2 (germline): SGHVS, FQNEAQ. The CDR3 bases are TGTGCCAGCAGCCCCCGGCAGGGAGGCGGCTACACCTTC. It translates to CASSPRQGGGYTF.